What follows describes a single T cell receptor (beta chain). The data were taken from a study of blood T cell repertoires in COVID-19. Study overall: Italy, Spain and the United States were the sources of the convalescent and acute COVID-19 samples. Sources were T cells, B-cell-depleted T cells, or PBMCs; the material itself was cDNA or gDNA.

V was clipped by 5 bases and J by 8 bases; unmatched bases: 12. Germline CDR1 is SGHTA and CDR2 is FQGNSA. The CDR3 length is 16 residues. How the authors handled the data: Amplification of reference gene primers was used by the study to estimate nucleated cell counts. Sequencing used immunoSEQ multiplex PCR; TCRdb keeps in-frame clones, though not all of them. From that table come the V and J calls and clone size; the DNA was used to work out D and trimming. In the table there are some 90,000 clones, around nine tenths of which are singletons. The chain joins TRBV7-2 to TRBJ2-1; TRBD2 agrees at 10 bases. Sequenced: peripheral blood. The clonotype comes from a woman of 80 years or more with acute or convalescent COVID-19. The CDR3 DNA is TGTGCCAGCAGCCGCCCACTAGCGGGGCCCTCGTATGAGCAGTTCTTC. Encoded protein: CASSRPLAGPSYEQFF.